This T cell receptor beta chain was recorded in a study of T cells after yellow fever vaccination. Study-level results: Contamination by abundant bulk-population clonotypes could be present in FACS-sorted repertoires. Compared with primary, the secondary response was weaker and peaked at day 5, not 15. At less than 97% for CD4 and about 87% for CD8, most primary-vaccination clones showed up again after the booster.

TCRdb ran MiXCR on the 5' RACE reads and lists one entry per CDR3 protein. The data contain 250,000 to 400,000 distinct CDR3 sequences, 3.5% to 4.5% of them seen just once; the ten biggest clones take up roughly a fifth. This CDR3 comprises 17 residues. In germline, CDR1 is LNHNV, CDR2 YYDKDF (reference sequence). Trimming pared 0 bases from V and 10 bases from J, leaving 19 bases between. This clonotype has at least ten counts. The antigen remains unidentified. The sequence was collected from a man younger than 35 who received the YFV17D yellow fever vaccine. Here the sequenced sample was PBMCs, taken 15 days after the yellow fever booster vaccination. J is TRBJ1-6 and V is TRBV15; unclear D gene. The CDR3 here is CATSRDWPAAEVSPLHF. The CDR3 DNA reads TGTGCCACCAGCAGAGATTGGCCTGCCGCTGAGGTCTCACCCCTCCACTTT.